This T cell receptor beta chain was documented in a study of tumor and adjacent non-tumor tissue in lung cancer. This sample's RNA came from whole unsorted tissue. Three rounds of nested PCR, following a modified ARM-PCR protocol, produced the TCRbeta library. TCRdb reprocessed the multiplex PCR reads with MiXCR, giving one entry per CDR3 protein. Of tens of thousands of distinct CDR3 sequences in the sample, 72% were seen once. With regard to this clonotype: The junction and the germline gene differ at one end; a read error may be behind it.

The clonotype was recovered from a woman between 35 and 50 years old with non-small cell lung cancer. Sequenced: lung tumor tissue.

CDR3 sequence reads: CVSSASSNTYNEQFF. CDR3 coding DNA: TGTGTCAGCAGCGCCTCATCGAACACCTACAATGAGCAGTTCTTC. The gene calls are TRBV11-3 and TRBJ2-1; D call uncertain. Germline V lookup: CDR1 SGHNT, CDR2 YENEEA. The CDR3 runs to 15 residues.